This is a list of T cell receptor beta chains from one sample in a study of blood T cells in healthy people across ages. A single record per CDR3 protein comes from TCRdb applying MiXCR to the 5' RACE reads. The table has around 1,500,000 distinct CDR3 sequences, around 42% seen once. The sequenced material came from blood. These receptors were collected from a woman aged 18-35 years in good health. Each CDR3 is given with its conserved first and last residue. The order of the fields is V gene, J gene, clone size, D gene, CDR3 DNA, CDR3 protein. The D gene is left open where the match is weak. Clone size is stated in some rows and not others, as once, few, many or a class when expanded.

TRBV7-2	TRBJ2-5	NA	NA	TGTGCCAGCAGCCCGCCCCGTCGGGAGACCCAGTACTTC	CASSPPRRETQYF
TRBV6-5	TRBJ1-2	NA	NA	TGTGCCAGCAGTTACTTGGCCTTGGGGGGAGTAGACTATGGCTACACCTTC	CASSYLALGGVDYGYTF
TRBV12-3/TRBV12-4	TRBJ1-2	NA	NA	TGTGCCAGCAGTTTTAGGGCTGGAAGGCGGGAAGATGGCTACACCTTC	CASSFRAGRREDGYTF
TRBV9	TRBJ2-2	NA	NA	TGTGCCAGCAGCGTAGACGGATTTAACACCGGGGAGCTGTTTTTT	CASSVDGFNTGELFF
TRBV9	TRBJ2-1	NA	TRBD2	TGTACCAGCAGCGTAAGTAGCGGGAACTACAATGAGCAGTTCTTC	CTSSVSSGNYNEQFF
TRBV6-1	TRBJ1-5	few	NA	TGTGCCAGCAGTGACCTGGATCAGCCCCAGCATTTT	CASSDLDQPQHF
TRBV20-1	TRBJ1-1	NA	NA	TGCAGTGCTAGCAGTTCGACAGCGAACACTGAAGCTTTCTTT	CSASSSTANTEAFF
TRBV4-1	TRBJ2-2	NA	TRBD1	TGCGCCAGCAGCCAACTCCGAGTTAGGACAGGGGGCCCCGGGGAGCTGTTTTTT	CASSQLRVRTGGPGELFF
TRBV20-1	TRBJ2-7	few	NA	TGCAGTGCTAGAGATACGGCAGGGAATCCCTACGAGCAGTACTTC	CSARDTAGNPYEQYF
TRBV10-3	TRBJ1-2	NA	TRBD1	TGTGCCATCAGTGAGGGAACAGGGGGCGAGTCTAACTATGGCTACACCTTC	CAISEGTGGESNYGYTF
TRBV12-3/TRBV12-4	TRBJ1-2	NA	NA	TGTGCCAGCAGTGTAGCGAACCGGAGGGGCTACACCTTC	CASSVANRRGYTF
TRBV11-1	TRBJ2-1	few	NA	TGTGCCAGCAGCTTAGGGCTATCGGCCGTCAATGAGCAGTTCTTC	CASSLGLSAVNEQFF
TRBV3-1	TRBJ2-5	NA	TRBD2	TGTGCCAGCAGCCAAGTGACTAGCGGGGGTCAAGAGACCCAGTACTTC	CASSQVTSGGQETQYF
TRBV6-6	TRBJ2-1	NA	TRBD2	TGTGCCAGCAGGACTAGCGGAGACGAAGGGTACAATGAGCAGTTCTTC	CASRTSGDEGYNEQFF
TRBV20-1	TRBJ2-1	NA	TRBD2	TGCAGTGCGGCTACGGGACTAGAGGTCTACAATGAGCAGTTCTTC	CSAATGLEVYNEQFF
TRBV6-4	TRBJ2-3	NA	NA	TGTGCCAGCAGTCCAGGGGGACTAAATACGCAGTATTTT	CASSPGGLNTQYF
TRBV6-1	TRBJ1-5	NA	NA	TGTGCCAGCAGTTTACAAGAGTATCAGCCCCAGCATTTT	CASSLQEYQPQHF
TRBV6-2/TRBV6-3	TRBJ2-5	NA	TRBD2	TGTGCCAGCAGTATTGAAGCGGGGGTTATCCAAGAGACCCAGTACTTC	CASSIEAGVIQETQYF
TRBV5-1	TRBJ2-7	NA	TRBD1	TGCGCCAGCAGCGGACAGGCGACGATCTACGAGCAGTACTTC	CASSGQATIYEQYF
TRBV10-3	TRBJ2-2	once	NA	TGTGCCATCAGAGAGACAGGCCCCGAGATGTTGTTTTTT	CAIRETGPEMLFF
TRBV5-1	TRBJ2-7	few	NA	TGCGCCAGCAGGTACCTCGGGGACGGAGACTACGAGCAGTACTTC	CASRYLGDGDYEQYF
TRBV7-9	TRBJ2-5	NA	NA	TGTGCCAGCGGCTTAGGCCCCAATGAGCAGTACTTC	CASGLGPNEQYF
TRBV10-2	TRBJ2-2	NA	NA	TGCGCCACCCAATCTCCCAACACCGGGGAGCTGTTTTTT	CATQSPNTGELFF
TRBV12-3/TRBV12-4	TRBJ2-1	NA	NA	TGTGCCTCCACGGGTGGCGGGTCGTACAATGAGCAGTTCTTC	CASTGGGSYNEQFF